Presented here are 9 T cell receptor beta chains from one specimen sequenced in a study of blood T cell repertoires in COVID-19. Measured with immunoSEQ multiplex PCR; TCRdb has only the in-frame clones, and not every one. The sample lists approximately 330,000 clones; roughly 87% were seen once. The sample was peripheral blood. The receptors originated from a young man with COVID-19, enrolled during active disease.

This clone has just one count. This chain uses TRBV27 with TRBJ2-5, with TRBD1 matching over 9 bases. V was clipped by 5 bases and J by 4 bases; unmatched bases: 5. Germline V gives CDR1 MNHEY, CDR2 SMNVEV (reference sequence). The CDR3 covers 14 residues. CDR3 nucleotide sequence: TGTGCCAGCAGTGAACAGGGGGCGAGAGAGACCCAGTACTTC. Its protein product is CASSEQGARETQYF.

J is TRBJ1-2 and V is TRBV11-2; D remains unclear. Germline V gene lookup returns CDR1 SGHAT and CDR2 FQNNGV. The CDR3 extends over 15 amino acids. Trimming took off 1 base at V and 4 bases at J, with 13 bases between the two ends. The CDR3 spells CASSLGPGAGYGYTF. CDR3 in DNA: TGTGCCAGCAGCTTAGGCCCGGGAGCGGGCTATGGCTACACCTTC.

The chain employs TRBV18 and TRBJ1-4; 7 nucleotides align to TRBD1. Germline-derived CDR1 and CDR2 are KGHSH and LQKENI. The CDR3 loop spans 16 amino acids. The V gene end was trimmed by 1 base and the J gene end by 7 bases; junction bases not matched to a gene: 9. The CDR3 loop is CASSPLIRGQVEKLFF. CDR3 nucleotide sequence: TGTGCCAGCTCACCACTAATAAGGGGGCAAGTTGAAAAACTGTTTTTT.

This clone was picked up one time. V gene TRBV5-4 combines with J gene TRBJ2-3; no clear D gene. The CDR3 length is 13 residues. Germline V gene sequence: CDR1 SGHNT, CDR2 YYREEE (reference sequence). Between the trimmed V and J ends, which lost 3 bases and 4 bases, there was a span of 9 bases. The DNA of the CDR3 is TGTGCCAGCAGCTACCCTAGTTCAGATACGCAGTATTTT. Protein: CASSYPSSDTQYF.

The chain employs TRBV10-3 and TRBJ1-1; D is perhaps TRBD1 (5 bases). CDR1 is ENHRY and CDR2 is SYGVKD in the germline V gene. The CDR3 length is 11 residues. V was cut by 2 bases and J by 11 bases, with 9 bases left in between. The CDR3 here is CAISEGRVAFF. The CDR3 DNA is TGTGCCATCAGTGAGGGCAGGGTGGCTTTCTTT.

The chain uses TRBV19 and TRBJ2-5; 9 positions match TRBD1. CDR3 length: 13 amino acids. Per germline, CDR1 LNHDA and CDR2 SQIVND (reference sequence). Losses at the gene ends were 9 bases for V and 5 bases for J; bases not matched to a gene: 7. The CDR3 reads CASREQGAETQYF. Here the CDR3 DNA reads TGTGCCAGCCGAGAACAGGGGGCTGAGACCCAGTACTTC.

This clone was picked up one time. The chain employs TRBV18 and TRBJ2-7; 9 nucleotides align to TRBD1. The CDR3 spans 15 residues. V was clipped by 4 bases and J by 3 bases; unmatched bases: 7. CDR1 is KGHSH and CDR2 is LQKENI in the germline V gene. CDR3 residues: CASSLPGQGDYEQYF. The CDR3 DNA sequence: TGTGCCAGCTCACTCCCGGGACAGGGTGACTACGAGCAGTACTTC.

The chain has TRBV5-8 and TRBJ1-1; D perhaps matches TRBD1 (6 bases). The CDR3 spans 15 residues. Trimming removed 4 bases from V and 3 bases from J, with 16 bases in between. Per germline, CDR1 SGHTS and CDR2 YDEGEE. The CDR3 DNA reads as TGTGCCAGCAGCGGCAGGGACACCGTGCACACTGAAGCTTTCTTT. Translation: CASSGRDTVHTEAFF.

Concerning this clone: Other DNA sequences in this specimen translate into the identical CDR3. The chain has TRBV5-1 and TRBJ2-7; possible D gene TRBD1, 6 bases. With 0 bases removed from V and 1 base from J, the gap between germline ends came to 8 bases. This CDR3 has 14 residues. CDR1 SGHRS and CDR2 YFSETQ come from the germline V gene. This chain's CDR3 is CASSLGQGSYEQYF. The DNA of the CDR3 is TGCGCCAGCAGCTTGGGGCAGGGGTCCTACGAGCAGTACTTC. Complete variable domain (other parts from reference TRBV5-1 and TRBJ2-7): KAGVTQTPRYLIKTRGQQVTLSCSPISGHRSVSWYQQTPGQGLQFLFEYFSETQRNKGNFPGRFSGRQFSNSRSEMNVSTLELGDSALYLCASSLGQGSYEQYFGPGTRLTVT.